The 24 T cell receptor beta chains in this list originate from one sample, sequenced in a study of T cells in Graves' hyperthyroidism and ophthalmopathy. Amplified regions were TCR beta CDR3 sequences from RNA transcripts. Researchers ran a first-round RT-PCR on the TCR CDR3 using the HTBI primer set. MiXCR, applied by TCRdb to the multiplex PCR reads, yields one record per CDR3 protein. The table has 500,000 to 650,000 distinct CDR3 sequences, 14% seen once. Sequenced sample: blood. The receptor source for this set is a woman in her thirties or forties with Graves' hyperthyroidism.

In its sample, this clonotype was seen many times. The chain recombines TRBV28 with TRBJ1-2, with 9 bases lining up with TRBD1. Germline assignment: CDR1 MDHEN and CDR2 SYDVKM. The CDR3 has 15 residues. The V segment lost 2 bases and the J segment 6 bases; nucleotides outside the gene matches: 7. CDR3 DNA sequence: TGTGCCAGCAGTTTAAGGGTACAGGGGGCGGATGGCTACACCTTC. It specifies CASSLRVQGADGYTF.

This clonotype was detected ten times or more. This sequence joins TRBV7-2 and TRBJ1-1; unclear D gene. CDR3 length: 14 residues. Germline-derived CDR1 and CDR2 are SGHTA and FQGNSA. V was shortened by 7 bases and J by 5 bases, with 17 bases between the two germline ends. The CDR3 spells CASTPFEGRTEAFF. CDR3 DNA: TGTGCCAGCACCCCGTTTGAGGGAAGAACTGAAGCTTTCTTT.

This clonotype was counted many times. The CDR3 bases are TGCGCCAGCAGCTTGGCGGCAGGGAAGACAGATACGCAGTATTTT. Residues: CASSLAAGKTDTQYF. The genes are TRBV5-1 and TRBJ2-3, with D possibly matching TRBD1 (5 bases). CDR3 size: 15 residues. Germline assignment: CDR1 SGHRS and CDR2 YFSETQ. Trimming cost V 0 bases and J 3 bases, with 11 bases left between them.

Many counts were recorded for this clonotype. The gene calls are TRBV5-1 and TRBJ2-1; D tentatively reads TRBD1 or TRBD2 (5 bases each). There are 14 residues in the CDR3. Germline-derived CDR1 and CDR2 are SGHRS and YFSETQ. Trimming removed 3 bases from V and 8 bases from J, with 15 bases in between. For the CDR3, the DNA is TGCGCCAGCAGCTCTGCTCAACGGGGCGATGAGCAGTTCTTC. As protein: CASSSAQRGDEQFF.

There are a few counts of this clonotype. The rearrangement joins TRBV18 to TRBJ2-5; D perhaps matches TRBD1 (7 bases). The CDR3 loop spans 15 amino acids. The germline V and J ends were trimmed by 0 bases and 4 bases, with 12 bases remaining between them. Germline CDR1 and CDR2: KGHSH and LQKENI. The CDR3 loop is CASSPPQGGGETQYF. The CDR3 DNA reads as TGTGCCAGCTCACCACCCCAGGGGGGAGGAGAGACCCAGTACTTC.

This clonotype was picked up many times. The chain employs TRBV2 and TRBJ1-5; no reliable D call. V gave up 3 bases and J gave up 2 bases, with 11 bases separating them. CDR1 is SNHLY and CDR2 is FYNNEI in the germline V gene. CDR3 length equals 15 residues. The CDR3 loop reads CASSESLPGNQPQHF. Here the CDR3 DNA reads TGTGCCAGCAGTGAGTCCCTCCCCGGCAATCAGCCCCAGCATTTT.

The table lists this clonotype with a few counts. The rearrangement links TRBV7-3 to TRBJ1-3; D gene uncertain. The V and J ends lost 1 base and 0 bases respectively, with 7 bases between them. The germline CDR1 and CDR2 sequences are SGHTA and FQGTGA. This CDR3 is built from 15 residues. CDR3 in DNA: TGTGCCAGCAGCTTAAATGCAGTCTCTGGAAACACCATATATTTT. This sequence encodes CASSLNAVSGNTIYF.

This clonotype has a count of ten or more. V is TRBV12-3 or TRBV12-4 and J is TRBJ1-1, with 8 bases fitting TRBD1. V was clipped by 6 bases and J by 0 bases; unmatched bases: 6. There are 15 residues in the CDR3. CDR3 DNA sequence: TGTGCCAGCAGCCAAGGACAGGGAATGAACACTGAAGCTTTCTTT. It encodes CASSQGQGMNTEAFF.

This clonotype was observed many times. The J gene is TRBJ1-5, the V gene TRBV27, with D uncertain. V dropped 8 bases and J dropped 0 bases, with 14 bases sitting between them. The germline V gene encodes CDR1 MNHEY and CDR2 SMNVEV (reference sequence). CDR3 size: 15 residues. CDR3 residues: CASSIQPYSNQPQHF. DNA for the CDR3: TGTGCCAGCTCCATTCAGCCGTATAGCAATCAGCCCCAGCATTTT.

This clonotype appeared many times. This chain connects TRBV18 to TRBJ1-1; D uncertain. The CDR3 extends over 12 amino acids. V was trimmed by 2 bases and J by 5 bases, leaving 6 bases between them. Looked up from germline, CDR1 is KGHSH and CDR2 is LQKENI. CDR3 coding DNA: TGTGCCAGCTCACCAGGGGAAACTGAAGCTTTCTTT. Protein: CASSPGETEAFF.

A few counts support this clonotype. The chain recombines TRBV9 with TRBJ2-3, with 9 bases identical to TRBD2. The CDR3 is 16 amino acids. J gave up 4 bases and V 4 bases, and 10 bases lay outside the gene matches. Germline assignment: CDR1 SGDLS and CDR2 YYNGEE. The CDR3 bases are TGTGCCAGCAGCATTAGCGGGAGCGTAATCGCAGATACGCAGTATTTT. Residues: CASSISGSVIADTQYF.

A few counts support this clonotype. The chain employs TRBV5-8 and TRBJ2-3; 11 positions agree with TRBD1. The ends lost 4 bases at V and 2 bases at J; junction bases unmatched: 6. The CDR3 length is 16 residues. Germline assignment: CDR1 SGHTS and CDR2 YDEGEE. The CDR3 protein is CASSIRTGGYTDTQYF. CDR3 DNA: TGTGCCAGCAGCATCCGGACAGGGGGCTACACAGATACGCAGTATTTT.

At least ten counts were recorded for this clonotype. The CDR3 DNA sequence: TGTGCCAGCAGTCCCCCGGGACACTACGAGCAGTACTTC. It specifies CASSPPGHYEQYF. The V call is TRBV6-2 or TRBV6-3, the J call TRBJ2-7, with D perhaps matching TRBD1 (6 bases). Trimming removed 5 bases from V and 3 bases from J, with 11 bases in between. The germline CDR1 and CDR2 sequences are MNHEY and SVGEGT. The CDR3 extends over 13 amino acids.

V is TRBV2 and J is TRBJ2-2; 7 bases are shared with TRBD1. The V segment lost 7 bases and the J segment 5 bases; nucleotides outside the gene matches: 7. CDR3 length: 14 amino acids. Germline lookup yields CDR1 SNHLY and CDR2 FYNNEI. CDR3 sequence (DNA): TGTGCCAGCAACACGGCGACAGGGACCGGGGAGCTGTTTTTT. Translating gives CASNTATGTGELFF.

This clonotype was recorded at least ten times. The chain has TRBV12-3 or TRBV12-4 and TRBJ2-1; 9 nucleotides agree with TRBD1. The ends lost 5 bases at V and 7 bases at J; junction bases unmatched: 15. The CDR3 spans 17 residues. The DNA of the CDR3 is TGTGCCAGCAGTGGGATACCGGGACAGGGAATCCAGAATGAGCAGTTCTTC. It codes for CASSGIPGQGIQNEQFF.

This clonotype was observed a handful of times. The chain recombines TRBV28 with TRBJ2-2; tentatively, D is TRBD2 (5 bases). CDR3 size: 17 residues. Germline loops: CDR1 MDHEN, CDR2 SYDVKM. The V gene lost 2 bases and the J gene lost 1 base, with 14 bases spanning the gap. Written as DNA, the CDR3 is TGTGCCAGCAGTTTAATGCGGGCGGCCCAGAACACCGGGGAGCTGTTTTTT. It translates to CASSLMRAAQNTGELFF. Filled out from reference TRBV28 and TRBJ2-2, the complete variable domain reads DVKVTQSSRYLVKRTGEKVFLECVQDMDHENMFWYRQDPGLGLRLIYFSYDVKMKEKGDIPEGYSVSREKKERFSLILESASTNQTSMYLCASSLMRAAQNTGELFFGEGSRLTVL.

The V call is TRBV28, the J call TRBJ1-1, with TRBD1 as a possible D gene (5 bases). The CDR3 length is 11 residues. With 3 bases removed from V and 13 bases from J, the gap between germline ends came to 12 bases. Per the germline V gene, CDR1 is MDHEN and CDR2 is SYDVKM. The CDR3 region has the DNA TGTGCCAGCAGTTTCGGGGACTACGTTTTCTTT. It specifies CASSFGDYVFF.

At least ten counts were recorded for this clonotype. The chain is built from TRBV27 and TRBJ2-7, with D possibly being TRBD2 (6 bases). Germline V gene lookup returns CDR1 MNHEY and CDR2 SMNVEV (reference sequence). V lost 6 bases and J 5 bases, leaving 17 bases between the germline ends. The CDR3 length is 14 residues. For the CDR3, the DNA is TGTGCCAGCAGATTCGTGTTAGGAGGGGACGAGCAGTACTTC. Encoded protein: CASRFVLGGDEQYF.

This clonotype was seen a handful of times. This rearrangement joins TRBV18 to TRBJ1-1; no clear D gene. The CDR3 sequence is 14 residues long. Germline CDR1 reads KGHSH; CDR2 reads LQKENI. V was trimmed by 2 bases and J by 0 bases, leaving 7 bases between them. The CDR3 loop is CASSPDKMNTEAFF. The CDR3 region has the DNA TGTGCCAGCTCACCAGACAAAATGAACACTGAAGCTTTCTTT.

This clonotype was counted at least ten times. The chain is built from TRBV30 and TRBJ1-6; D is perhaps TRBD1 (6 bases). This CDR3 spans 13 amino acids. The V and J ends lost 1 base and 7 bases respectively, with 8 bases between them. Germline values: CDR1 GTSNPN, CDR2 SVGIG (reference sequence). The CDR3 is CAWSDGGNSPLHF. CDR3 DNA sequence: TGTGCCTGGAGTGACGGGGGCAATTCACCCCTCCACTTT.

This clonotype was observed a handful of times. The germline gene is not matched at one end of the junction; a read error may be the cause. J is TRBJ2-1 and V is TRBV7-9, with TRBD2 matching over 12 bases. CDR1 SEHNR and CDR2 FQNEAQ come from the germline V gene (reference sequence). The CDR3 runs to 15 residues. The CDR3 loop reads CASGLFLAGGNEQFF. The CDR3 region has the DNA TGTGCCAGCGGCTTATTCCTAGCGGGAGGGAATGAGCAGTTCTTC.

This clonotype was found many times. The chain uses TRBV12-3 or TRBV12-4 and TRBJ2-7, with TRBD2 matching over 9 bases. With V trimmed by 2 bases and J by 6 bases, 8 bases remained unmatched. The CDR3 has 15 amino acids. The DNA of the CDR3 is TGTGCCAGCAGTTTATGGGCGGGAGGGCCTGGCGAGCAGTACTTC. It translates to CASSLWAGGPGEQYF.

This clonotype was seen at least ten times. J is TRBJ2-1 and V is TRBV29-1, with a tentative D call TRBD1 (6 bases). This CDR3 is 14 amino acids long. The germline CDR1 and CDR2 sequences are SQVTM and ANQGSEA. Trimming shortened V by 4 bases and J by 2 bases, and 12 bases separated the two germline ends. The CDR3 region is CSVVGRTAYNEQFF. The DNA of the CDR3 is TGCAGCGTTGTTGGCAGGACAGCCTACAATGAGCAGTTCTTC.

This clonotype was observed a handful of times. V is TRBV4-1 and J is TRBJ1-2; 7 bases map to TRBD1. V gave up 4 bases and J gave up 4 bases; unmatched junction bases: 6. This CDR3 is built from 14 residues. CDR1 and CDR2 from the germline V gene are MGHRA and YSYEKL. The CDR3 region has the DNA TGCGCCAGCAGCCGAAGCAGGGGGGCCTATGGCTACACCTTC. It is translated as CASSRSRGAYGYTF.